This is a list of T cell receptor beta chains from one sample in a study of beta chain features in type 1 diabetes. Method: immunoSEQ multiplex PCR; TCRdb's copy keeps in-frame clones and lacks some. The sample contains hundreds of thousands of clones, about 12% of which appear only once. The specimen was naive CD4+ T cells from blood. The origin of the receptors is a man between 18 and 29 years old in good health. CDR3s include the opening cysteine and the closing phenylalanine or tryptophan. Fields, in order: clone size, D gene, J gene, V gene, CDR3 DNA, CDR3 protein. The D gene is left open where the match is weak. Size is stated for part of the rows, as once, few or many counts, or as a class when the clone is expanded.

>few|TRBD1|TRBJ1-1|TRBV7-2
TGTGCCAGCAGCTTAGAAGCCCTTGGACAGGGGGAAGCTTTCTTT
CASSLEALGQGEAFF
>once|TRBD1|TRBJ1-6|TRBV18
TGTGCCAGCTCACCAATTTTCGTGGGACAGCAAAATTCACCCCTCCACTTT
CASSPIFVGQQNSPLHF
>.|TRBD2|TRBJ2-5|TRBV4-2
TGTGCCAGCAGCCAAGGTACTAGCGTATTCCAAGAGACCCAGTACTTC
CASSQGTSVFQETQYF
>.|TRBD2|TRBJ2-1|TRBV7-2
TGTGCCAGCAGCTTAGCCCCGGGAGGCAATGAGCAGTTCTTC
CASSLAPGGNEQFF
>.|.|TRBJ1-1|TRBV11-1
TGTGCCAGCAGCTTAACAGACAAGAACACTGAAGCTTTCTTT
CASSLTDKNTEAFF
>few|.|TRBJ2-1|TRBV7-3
TGTGCCAGCAGCCCCCCCGCTACCGGCTCCTACAATGAGCAGTTCTTC
CASSPPATGSYNEQFF
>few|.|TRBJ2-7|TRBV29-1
TGCAGCGCCGCACGGGGCGGGGTTGGCACCTACGAGCAGTACTTC
CSAARGGVGTYEQYF
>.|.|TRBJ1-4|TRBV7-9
TGTGCCAGCAGCTTAGGGGCAGGGGCTAATGAAAAACTGTTTTTT
CASSLGAGANEKLFF
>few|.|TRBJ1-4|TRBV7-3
TGTGCCAGCAGCCCTAGTCTGGGGGGGGCAACTAATGAAAAACTGTTTTTT
CASSPSLGGATNEKLFF
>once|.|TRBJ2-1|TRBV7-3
TGTGCCAGCAGCTTTCACCCCACGAGGAATGAGCAGTTCTTC
CASSFHPTRNEQFF
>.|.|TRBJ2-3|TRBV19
TGTGCCAGTTCCAGACACACACTCACAGATACGCAGTATTTT
CASSRHTLTDTQYF
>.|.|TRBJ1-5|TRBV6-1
TGTGCCAGCATGTGGGGGGGCGGCAATCAGCCCCAGCATTTT
CASMWGGGNQPQHF
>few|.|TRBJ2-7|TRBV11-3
TGTGCCAGCAGCTTAGGTAACGGCTACGAGCAGTACTTC
CASSLGNGYEQYF
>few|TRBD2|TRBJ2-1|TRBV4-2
TGTGCCAGCAGCCAAGCGGGAGGTAATGAGCAGTTCTTC
CASSQAGGNEQFF
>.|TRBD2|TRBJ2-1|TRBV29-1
TGCAGCGTTGATACTAGCGGGGCCTACAATGAGCAGTTCTTC
CSVDTSGAYNEQFF
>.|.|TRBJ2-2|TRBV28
TGTGCCAGCAGTTTTCCGGGAAGTACCGGGGAGCTGTTTTTT
CASSFPGSTGELFF
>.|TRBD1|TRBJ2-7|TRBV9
TGTGCCAGCAGCGGCTTCGGGACAGGGGTTCTCGAGCAGTACTTC
CASSGFGTGVLEQYF
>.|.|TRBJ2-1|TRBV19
TGTGCCAGTAGTATAGGGGCGGGGACGGTCGCCTTGGGGCAGTTCTTC
CASSIGAGTVALGQFF
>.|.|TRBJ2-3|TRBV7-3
TGTGCCAGCAGCCCTAGCGCCACACGCACAGATACGCAGTATTTT
CASSPSATRTDTQYF
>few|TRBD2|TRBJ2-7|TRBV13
TGTGCCAGCAGCCCCTGGACTAGCGGTCTCTACGAGCAGTACTTC
CASSPWTSGLYEQYF
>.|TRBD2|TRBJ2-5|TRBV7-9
TGTGCCAGCAGCTTAGCCAGACTAGCGGGAGGAGTGGACCAAGAGACCCAGTACTTC
CASSLARLAGGVDQETQYF
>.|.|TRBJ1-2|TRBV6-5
TGTGCCAGCAGTTACTACAGGGTAGATGGCTACACCTTC
CASSYYRVDGYTF
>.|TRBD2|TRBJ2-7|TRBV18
TGTGCCAGCTCACAGACTAGCGGGACGGCCTACGAGCAGTACTTC
CASSQTSGTAYEQYF
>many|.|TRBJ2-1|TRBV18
TGTGCCAGCTCCCGGTCGGTCAATGAGCAGTTCTTC
CASSRSVNEQFF
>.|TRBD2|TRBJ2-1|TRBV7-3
TGTGCCAGCAGCTCCCGGACTAGCGGGGGGCTCAATGAGCAGTTCTTC
CASSSRTSGGLNEQFF
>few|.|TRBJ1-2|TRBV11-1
TGTGCCAGCAGCTTAGAGGAGGGAGGCTATGGCTACACCTTC
CASSLEEGGYGYTF
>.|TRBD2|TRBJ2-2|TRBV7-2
TGTGCCAGCAGCTTAGTCGCAGCGGGGGGGCTGGACGGGGAGCTGTTTTTT
CASSLVAAGGLDGELFF
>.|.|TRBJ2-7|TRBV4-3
TGCGCCAGCAGCCAAGGACCGACTAGTTTCGAGCAGTACTTC
CASSQGPTSFEQYF
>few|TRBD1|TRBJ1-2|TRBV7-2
TGTGCCAGCAGCCCAGCGTTGGGACAGCGCCTTTCCGGCTACACCTTC
CASSPALGQRLSGYTF
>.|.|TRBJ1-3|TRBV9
TGTGCCAGCAGCGCAGCTGTCGGGGTATTCTCTGGAAACACCATATATTTT
CASSAAVGVFSGNTIYF
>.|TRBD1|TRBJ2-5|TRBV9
TGTGCCAGCAGCACAGGGGTCCAAGAGACCCAGTACTTC
CASSTGVQETQYF
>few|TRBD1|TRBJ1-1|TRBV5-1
TGCGCCAGCAGCCTGGGACAGGGGTCCGGCACTGAAGCTTTCTTT
CASSLGQGSGTEAFF
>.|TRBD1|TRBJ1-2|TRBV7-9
TGTGCCAGCAGCCTTACAGGGGGCGATGGCTACACCTTC
CASSLTGGDGYTF
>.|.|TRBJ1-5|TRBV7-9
TGTGCCAGCAGCTTAGACGGTTATAGCAATCAGCCCCAGCATTTT
CASSLDGYSNQPQHF
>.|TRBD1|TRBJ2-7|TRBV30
TGTGCACAGGGACAGTCCTACGAGCAGTACTTC
CAQGQSYEQYF
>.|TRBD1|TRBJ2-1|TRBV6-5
TGTGCCAGCAGTATGACAGGGTTTTCCTACAATGAGCAGTTCTTC
CASSMTGFSYNEQFF
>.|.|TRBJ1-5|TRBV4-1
TGCGCCAGCAACGAGCGGATTAGCAATCAGCCCCAGCATTTT
CASNERISNQPQHF
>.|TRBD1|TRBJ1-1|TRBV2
TGTGCCAGCACCGAACGGGGGACAGTAAACACTGAAGCTTTCTTT
CASTERGTVNTEAFF
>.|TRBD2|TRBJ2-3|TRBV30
TGTGCCTGGAGTCCAGCTCTAGCGGGGGGGCCAGATACGCAGTATTTT
CAWSPALAGGPDTQYF
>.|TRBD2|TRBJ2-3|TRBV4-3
TGCGCCAGCAGCCAAACTAGCGGAACCACAGATACGCAGTATTTT
CASSQTSGTTDTQYF
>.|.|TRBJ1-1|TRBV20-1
TGCAGTGCTAGCGTTCCCACTGAAGCTTTCTTT
CSASVPTEAFF
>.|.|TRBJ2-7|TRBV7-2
TGTGCCAGCAGACGTGGAGACCGCCCGGCGGGTGAGCAGTACTTC
CASRRGDRPAGEQYF
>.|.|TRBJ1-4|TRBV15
TGTGCCACCAGCAGAGTGGGCGGGGGAGCAACTAATGAAAAACTGTTTTTT
CATSRVGGGATNEKLFF
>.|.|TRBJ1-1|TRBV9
TGTGCCAGCAGCGTGGGCTCGAACACTGAAGCTTTCTTT
CASSVGSNTEAFF
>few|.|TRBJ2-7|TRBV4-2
TGTGCCAGCAGCCAAGAAGGAGACGAGCAGTACTTC
CASSQEGDEQYF
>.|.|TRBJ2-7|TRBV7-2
TGTGCCAGCAGCTTATTCGACAGGAGCTCCTACGAGCAGTACTTC
CASSLFDRSSYEQYF
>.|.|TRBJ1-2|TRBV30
TGTGCCTGGAGCCGTAGAGAGAGCTACACCTTC
CAWSRRESYTF
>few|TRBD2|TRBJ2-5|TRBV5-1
TGCGCCAGCAGCCGGGGAGGGGCAACACTAGAGACCCAGTACTTC
CASSRGGATLETQYF
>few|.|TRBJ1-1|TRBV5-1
TGCGCCAGCAGCGCCGGTATTCGGAACACTGAAGCTTTCTTT
CASSAGIRNTEAFF
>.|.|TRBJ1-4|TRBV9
TGTGCCAGCAGCACCGCGGAGGGTTTTAATGAAAAACTGTTTTTT
CASSTAEGFNEKLFF
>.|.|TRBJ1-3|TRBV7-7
TGTGCCAGCAGCCCTAACAGGGCTGGAAACACCATATATTTT
CASSPNRAGNTIYF
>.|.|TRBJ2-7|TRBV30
TGTGCCTGGAGTGTCAACAGGGCCTACGAGCAGTACTTC
CAWSVNRAYEQYF
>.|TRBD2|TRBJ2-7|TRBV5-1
TGCGCCAGCAGGTCGAGCGGGACTAGCGGGAACGAGCAGTACTTC
CASRSSGTSGNEQYF
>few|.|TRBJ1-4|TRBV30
TGTGCCTGGAGTGTACGGGGGAGGAGAAATGAAAAACTGTTTTTT
CAWSVRGRRNEKLFF
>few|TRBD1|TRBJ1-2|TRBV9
TGTGCCAGCAGCCTAAGACAGGGGAGCTACACCTTC
CASSLRQGSYTF